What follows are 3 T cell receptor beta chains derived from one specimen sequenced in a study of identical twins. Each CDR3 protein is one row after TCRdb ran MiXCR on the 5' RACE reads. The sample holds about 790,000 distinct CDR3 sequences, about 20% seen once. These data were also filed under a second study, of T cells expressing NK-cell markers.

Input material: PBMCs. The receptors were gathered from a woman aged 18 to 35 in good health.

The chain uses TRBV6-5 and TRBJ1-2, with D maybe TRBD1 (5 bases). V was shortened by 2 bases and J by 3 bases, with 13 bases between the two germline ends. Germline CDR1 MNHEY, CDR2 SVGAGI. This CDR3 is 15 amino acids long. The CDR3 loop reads CASSYIRDGDYGYTF. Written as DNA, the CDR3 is TGTGCCAGCAGTTACATCAGGGACGGGGACTATGGCTACACCTTC.

The CDR3 nucleotides are TGTGCCAGCAGACAAACTAGCGGGAGTTACGAGCAGTACTTC. Protein: CASRQTSGSYEQYF. The rearrangement links TRBV7-2 to TRBJ2-7; TRBD2 agrees at 11 bases. Germline V gene sequence: CDR1 SGHTA, CDR2 FQGNSA. Trimming at V came to 6 bases and at J to 4 bases, leaving 5 bases not matched to a gene. This CDR3 comprises 14 residues.

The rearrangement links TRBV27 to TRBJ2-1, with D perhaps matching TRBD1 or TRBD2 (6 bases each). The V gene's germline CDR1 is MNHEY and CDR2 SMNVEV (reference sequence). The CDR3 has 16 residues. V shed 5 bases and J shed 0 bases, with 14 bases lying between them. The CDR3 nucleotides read TGTGCCAGCAGTCTCACAAGGGGGGACTCCTACAATGAGCAGTTCTTC. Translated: CASSLTRGDSYNEQFF.